A single sample gave rise to the 21 T cell receptor beta chains below, sequenced in a study of T cell repertoires in aging, cancer and after chemotherapy (dated by TCRdb to between 2018 and 2021). Genomic DNA extracted from peripheral blood, rather than sorted cells or RNA, was used as the source for amplification of TCR beta rearrangements. TCRdb records Illumina MiSeq as the sequencer. Using a mixed TRB-A/B primer pool, multiplex touch-down PCR amplified rearranged TRB sequences covering the V, D and J segments. In-frame beta chains were kept once TCRdb had trimmed the public reads at Q25 with fastp and called clones with MiXCR. CDR3 protein duplicates are merged, each entry listing the most common genes and DNA. This sample holds some 1,500 distinct CDR3 sequences; approximately 60% were observed only once. Approximately 42% of the sample is held by the ten biggest clonotypes. The sequenced sample consisted of blood. The source is a human donor with a blood cancer.

This clonotype appeared a single time. This chain uses TRBV24-1 with TRBJ2-1, with D possibly matching TRBD2 (7 bases). With 9 bases removed from V and 4 bases from J, the gap between germline ends came to 18 bases. CDR1 KGHDR and CDR2 SFDVKD come from the germline V gene. This CDR3 region has 15 residues. In DNA form, the CDR3 reads TGTGCCACCCGAGGGAGGGGGGAACAGTACAATGAGCAGTTCTTC. It specifies CATRGRGEQYNEQFF.

This chain links TRBV7-2 with TRBJ2-7; D call uncertain. The CDR3 covers 15 residues. V shed 1 base and J shed 4 bases, with 14 bases lying between them. Germline loops: CDR1 SGHTA, CDR2 FQGNSA. CDR3 in DNA: TGTGCCAGCAGCTTAGATCGTGCCACTACGTACGAGCAGTACTTC. Translation gives CASSLDRATTYEQYF.

The rearrangement joins TRBV6-5 to TRBJ2-1; perhaps D is TRBD1 or TRBD2 (5 bases each). CDR1 is MNHEY and CDR2 is SVGAGI in the germline V gene. This CDR3 spans 15 amino acids. Trimming stripped 5 bases from V and 0 bases from J, with 11 bases between. CDR3 region: CASSGGGFSYNEQFF. In DNA form, the CDR3 reads TGTGCCAGCAGTGGTGGGGGTTTCTCCTACAATGAGCAGTTCTTC.

J is TRBJ1-1 and V is TRBV30; no definite D call. There are 14 residues in the CDR3. The V end lost 8 bases, the J end lost 3 bases, and 19 bases lay between the germline ends. Germline V gene data show CDR1 as GTSNPN and CDR2 as SVGIG (reference sequence). The CDR3 nucleotides read TGTGCCCGAGAGGAGGGATCGCCCCACACTGAAGCTTTCTTT. Translating it yields CAREEGSPHTEAFF.

This clonotype occurred once. This chain connects TRBV6-5 to TRBJ1-6; 7 bases map to TRBD1. From germline, CDR1 is MNHEY and CDR2 SVGAGI. Unmatched junction bases numbered 7, after V lost 6 bases and J lost 5 bases. The CDR3 is 15 amino acids. The CDR3 DNA sequence: TGTGCCAGCAGCCAAGACAGGGCTCATAATTCACCCCTCCACTTT. It specifies CASSQDRAHNSPLHF.

The chain combines TRBV6-2 or TRBV6-3 with TRBJ1-5; D is ambiguous. Germline CDR1 is MNHEY and CDR2 is SVGEGT. This CDR3 spans 15 amino acids. The V end lost 9 bases, the J end lost 2 bases, and 17 bases lay between the germline ends. The DNA of the CDR3 is TGTGCCAGTATGGCCGGTGGGGAGGGCAATCAGCCCCAGCATTTT. Translating it yields CASMAGGEGNQPQHF.

The chain uses TRBV6-5 and TRBJ2-2; D tentatively fits TRBD1 or TRBD2 (6 bases each). The CDR3 consists of 12 residues. The ends were cut back, 8 bases at V and 5 bases at J, with 9 bases in the middle. CDR1 is MNHEY, CDR2 SVGAGI, per germline. This CDR3 reads CASGGPTGELFF. CDR3 DNA: TGTGCCAGCGGGGGGCCAACCGGGGAGCTGTTTTTT.

The chain recombines TRBV7-6 with TRBJ1-3; D perhaps matches TRBD1 (5 bases). V lost 6 bases and J lost 11, with 17 bases in between. The CDR3 length is 13 residues. Looked up from germline, CDR1 is SGHVS and CDR2 is FNYEAQ. The CDR3 loop reads CASRPSHRSSIYF. CDR3 bases: TGTGCCAGCAGACCGAGCCACAGGTCCTCCATATATTTT.

Worth noting for this clonotype: Just one base apart from a much larger clone, this may be a read error. The chain uses TRBV15 and TRBJ1-2; D unresolved. V was pared by 3 bases and J by 10 bases, with 15 bases between. The CDR3 length is 13 residues. CDR1 and CDR2 from the germline V gene are LNHNV and YYDKDF (reference sequence). CDR3: CATSSRSRIVYTF. CDR3 coding DNA: TGTGCCACCAGCAGCCGATCCCGTATCGTCTACACCTTC.

On this clonotype itself: One end of the junction is discordant with germline, which a read error may explain. The chain recombines TRBV11-2 with TRBJ2-7, with D unclear. CDR3 length: 11 amino acids. Germline V CDR1 and CDR2: SGHAT, FQNNGV. The CDR3 nucleotides read TGTGCCAGTAGCCTGACCTACGAGCAGTACTTT. Translating gives CASSLTYEQYF.

V and J are TRBV6-5 and TRBJ1-2; D unresolved. V was trimmed by 6 bases and J by 4 bases, leaving 15 bases between them. Germline V gives CDR1 MNHEY, CDR2 SVGAGI. The CDR3 covers 14 residues. CDR3 DNA sequence: TGTGCCAGCAGATCCCCCCCAGGCCCCTATGGCTACACCTTC. It is translated as CASRSPPGPYGYTF.

V gene TRBV5-6 combines with J gene TRBJ2-3; D unresolved. Germline assignment: CDR1 SGHDT and CDR2 YYEEEE. The CDR3 totals 18 residues. V lost 4 bases and J lost 3, with 24 bases in between. The CDR3 spells CASSPPRVGIFGTDTQYF. As DNA, the CDR3 is TGTGCCAGCAGCCCCCCTCGTGTAGGCATCTTCGGGACAGATACGCAGTATTTT. Drawing the rest from reference TRBV5-6 and TRBJ2-3, the complete variable domain is DAGVTQSPTHLIKTRGQQVTLRCSPKSGHDTVSWYQQALGQGPQFIFQYYEEEERQRGNFPDRFSGHQFPNYSSELNVNALLLGDSALYLCASSPPRVGIFGTDTQYFGPGTRLTVL.

V is TRBV27 and J is TRBJ2-3; D gene ambiguous. Germline V gene data show CDR1 as MNHEY and CDR2 as SMNVEV (reference sequence). V lost 6 bases, J lost 3 bases, and 10 bases lay in between. The CDR3 is made up of 13 amino acids. In DNA form, the CDR3 reads TGTGCCAGCAGCCCCCGTCGAACAGATACGCAGTATTTT. Protein sequence: CASSPRRTDTQYF.

V usage is TRBV6-5 and J usage is TRBJ2-3; 9 nucleotides match TRBD1. The DNA end lines up better with TRBJ2-1; the J call may be wrong. CDR3 length: 15 amino acids. The germline CDR1 and CDR2 sequences are MNHEY and SVGAGI. CDR3 in amino acids: CASSLGTGWSNEQFF. In nucleotides, the CDR3 is TGTGCCAGCAGTCTCGGGACAGGGTGGAGTAATGAGCAGTTCTTC.

Remarks on this clonotype: Relative to the germline gene, one junction end is altered; a read error may explain this. The gene calls are TRBV12-3 or TRBV12-4 and TRBJ2-5; 7 positions match TRBD2. The CDR3 runs 16 residues. CDR3 sequence (DNA): TGTGCAAGCAGTTTATTGGGCGGGGGTGTTCAAGAGACCCAGTACTTC. As protein: CASSLLGGGVQETQYF.

The chain joins TRBV6-5 to TRBJ1-2; D is perhaps TRBD1 (6 bases). The CDR3 spans 12 residues. CDR1 and CDR2 from the germline V gene are MNHEY and SVGAGI. V lost 10 bases and J lost 4, with 13 bases in between. The chain's CDR3 is CATADSLYGYTF. The CDR3, as DNA: TGTGCCACCGCGGACAGCCTCTATGGCTACACCTTC.

This clonotype showed up just a few times. The V call is TRBV29-1, the J call TRBJ2-5, with a weak D call TRBD1 (6 bases). Deletions cut 0 bases from V and 1 base from J, with 27 bases between. Germline V gene sequence: CDR1 SQVTM, CDR2 ANQGSEA. CDR3 length: 20 residues. The CDR3 here is CSVEDWAPGRIVGGQETQYF. CDR3 coding DNA: TGCAGCGTTGAAGATTGGGCCCCGGGCAGGATAGTAGGGGGCCAAGAGACCCAGTACTTC.

V is TRBV6-6 and J is TRBJ2-7; D is unresolved. The CDR3 consists of 14 residues. CDR1 and CDR2 from the germline V gene are MNHNY and SVGAGI (reference sequence). V lost 6 bases to trimming and J lost 3 bases, with 15 bases between them. As DNA, the CDR3 is TGTGCCAGCAGCCTGTCGGGCAGGAGCTACGAGCAGTACTTC. Protein sequence: CASSLSGRSYEQYF.

The CDR3 region has the DNA TGTGCCAGCAGCTTAGTTGGCACAGATACGCAGTATTTT. It encodes CASSLVGTDTQYF. The gene calls are TRBV7-2 and TRBJ2-3, with D unclear. Trimming took 1 base from V and 1 from J, leaving 3 bases between them. The CDR3 loop spans 13 amino acids. Per germline, CDR1 SGHTA and CDR2 FQGNSA.

This clonotype was counted a few times. The V and J genes are TRBV30 and TRBJ2-2, with D perhaps matching TRBD2 (5 bases). Trimming pared 3 bases from V and 2 bases from J, leaving 10 bases between. Looked up from germline, CDR1 is GTSNPN and CDR2 is SVGIG (reference sequence). This CDR3 has 14 amino acids. The CDR3 nucleotides are TGTGCCTGGAGACCGAGCGGTAACACCGGGGAGCTGTTTTTT. Translated, it gives CAWRPSGNTGELFF.

V and J are TRBV5-6 and TRBJ2-7; D is uncertain. The CDR3 is made up of 14 amino acids. Germline CDR1 SGHDT, CDR2 YYEEEE. V was shortened by 4 bases and J by 0 bases, with 11 bases between the two germline ends. The CDR3 bases are TGTGCCAGCAGCGAGACTGCTGTCTCCTACGAGCAGTACTTC. This gives the protein CASSETAVSYEQYF.